This T cell receptor (beta chain) was obtained from a study of blood T cell repertoires in COVID-19. The wider study: From T cells, B-cell-depleted T cells, or PBMCs came the material, which was cDNA or gDNA.

The data were produced by immunoSEQ multiplex PCR, yet TCRdb's version contains in-frame clones alone and is incomplete. This sample has roughly 130,000 clones; approximately 80% occur once, and the top ten carry 10% to 15%. The V gene lost 4 bases and the J gene lost 6 bases, with 9 bases spanning the gap. Per the germline V gene, CDR1 is DFQATT and CDR2 is SNEGSKA (reference sequence). The CDR3 is 11 amino acids. Source material: peripheral blood. V and J are TRBV20-1 and TRBJ1-1, with D hard to call. The clonotype originates from a woman aged 60-70 years with acute or convalescent COVID-19. The CDR3 is CSATDTPEAFF. CDR3 nucleotide sequence: TGCAGTGCTACCGACACCCCTGAAGCTTTCTTT.